The 9 T cell receptor beta chains below come from one sample, sequenced in a study of cytomegalovirus exposure and HLA in healthy donors. The PCR contained 60 Vbeta and 13 Jbeta primers. The method was immunoSEQ multiplex PCR; TCRdb's version includes in-frame clones alone and lacks a portion of them. The data show about 160,000 clones, approximately 75% seen once. The sample taken for sequencing was PBMCs. These receptors were obtained from a man aged 25-45 years in good health and CMV-seropositive.

The rearrangement uses TRBV6-5 and TRBJ2-2; D unresolved. Looked up from germline, CDR1 is MNHEY and CDR2 is SVGAGI. The CDR3 consists of 13 residues. Trimming shortened V by 7 bases and J by 2 bases, and 8 bases separated the two germline ends. The CDR3 DNA is TGTGCCAGCAAAATCAGAAACACCGGGGAGCTGTTTTTT. Translated: CASKIRNTGELFF.

The chain carries TRBV29-1 and TRBJ2-4; D is undetermined. This CDR3 comprises 11 residues. The ends were cut back, 4 bases at V and 8 bases at J, with 9 bases in the middle. CDR1 and CDR2 from the germline V gene are SQVTM and ANQGSEA. Written as DNA, the CDR3 is TGCAGCGTTGTAGAGTCGTACATTCAGTACTTC. Protein: CSVVESYIQYF.

CDR3 residues: CASSPRTDGHNQPQHF. In DNA, the CDR3 is TGTGCCAGCAGCCCCAGGACGGACGGACACAATCAGCCCCAGCATTTT. This sequence joins TRBV7-8 and TRBJ1-5; the D gene is possibly TRBD1 (5 bases). The CDR3 loop spans 16 amino acids. V shed 5 bases and J shed 3 bases, with 17 bases lying between them. CDR1 and CDR2 from the germline V gene are SGHVS and FQNEAQ.

This clone was seen once. The chain couples TRBV9 to TRBJ2-3, with TRBD2 matching over 11 bases. The CDR3 spans 16 residues. Germline lookup yields CDR1 SGDLS and CDR2 YYNGEE. The ends lost 2 bases at V and 5 bases at J; junction bases unmatched: 7. The CDR3 is CASSVLAGGLGDTQYF. CDR3 nucleotides: TGTGCCAGCAGCGTGTTAGCGGGGGGGCTCGGAGATACGCAGTATTTT.

The chain employs TRBV28 and TRBJ1-6; tentatively, D is TRBD1 (6 bases). Germline V gene data show CDR1 as MDHEN and CDR2 as SYDVKM. V was pared by 4 bases and J by 2 bases, with 12 bases between. This CDR3 spans 16 amino acids. Here the CDR3 reads CASSSGGGPYNSPLHF. In nucleotides, the CDR3 is TGTGCCAGCAGTTCGGGCGGGGGCCCCTATAATTCACCCCTCCACTTT.

This chain links TRBV5-1 with TRBJ1-1; D possibly corresponds to TRBD1 (6 bases). The CDR3 covers 12 residues. V gave up 4 bases and J gave up 7 bases, with 11 bases separating them. Germline CDR1 SGHRS, CDR2 YFSETQ. This CDR3 reads CASSADSHEAFF. In DNA, the CDR3 is TGCGCCAGCAGCGCGGACAGCCATGAAGCTTTCTTT.

The chain employs TRBV4-3 and TRBJ1-5; D may be TRBD1 (5 bases). The germline gives CDR1 LGHNA, CDR2 YSLEER. The V end was cut by 1 base, the J end by 6 bases, with 10 bases between. The CDR3 covers 14 residues. Here the CDR3 DNA reads TGCGCCAGCAGCCAAGGCAGGGATGGTCAGCCCCAGCATTTT. This gives the protein CASSQGRDGQPQHF.

The chain joins TRBV27 to TRBJ2-5; D remains unclear. Trimming took off 4 bases at V and 9 bases at J, with 15 bases between the two ends. The CDR3 consists of 13 residues. Per germline, CDR1 MNHEY and CDR2 SMNVEV (reference sequence). The CDR3 region is CASSSDPQVPQYF. The CDR3 bases are TGTGCCAGCAGTTCTGACCCCCAGGTCCCCCAGTACTTC.

In this sample, this clone turned up a few times. The rearrangement links TRBV9 to TRBJ2-1; the match to TRBD2 covers 15 bases. Germline V gene sequence: CDR1 SGDLS, CDR2 YYNGEE. The CDR3 has 17 residues. V dropped 1 base and J dropped 5; count of bases not matched to a gene: 4. The CDR3 protein is CASSVFRTSGGDNEQFF. The CDR3 coding sequence is TGTGCCAGCAGCGTATTTCGGACTAGCGGGGGGGACAATGAGCAGTTCTTC.